This T cell receptor beta chain was found in a study of patients and donors after allogeneic stem cell transplantation. TCRdb re-derived calls from the RT-PCR reads in MiXCR, one entry per CDR3 protein. The table has some 960,000 distinct CDR3 sequences, approximately 18% seen once. CDR1 MGHRA and CDR2 YSYEKL come from the germline V gene. The CDR3 length is 16 residues. V shed 0 bases and J shed 2 bases, with 13 bases lying between them. This TCR was sampled from a human donor who was either an allogeneic HSCT recipient or a stem cell or donor lymphocyte infusion donor (not recorded which). It is not recorded whose cells these are; they may come from a transplant donor. The sequenced material came from blood, either unsorted or a sorted T cell fraction (not recorded which). This sequence joins TRBV4-1 and TRBJ2-5; maybe TRBD2 (6 bases). In nucleotides, the CDR3 is TGCGCCAGCAGCCAAGATCTCGGGACTCATCAAGAGACCCAGTACTTC. This codes for CASSQDLGTHQETQYF.